This TCR beta chain comes out of a study of shared clonotypes between healthy human individuals. For the study at large: Two women and a few men aged 18 to 49 made up the donors.

Original data processing: Junction-only sequences without quality scores were provided by ImmunoSEQ, so filtering was different. Libraries were prepared by immunoSEQ multiplex PCR; TCRdb keeps only in-frame clonotypes and omits some of them. That table furnishes V, J and clone size, whereas the DNA furnished D and trimming. Of about 2 million clones listed, around 96% are singletons. Regarding this clone: Its antigen remains unidentified. The same CDR3 arises from other DNA sequences in this sample as well.

Study findings and constraints: Among non-shared clonotypes, generation probabilities were lower than among those shared by all four donors.

It was CD45RO-negative cells, positively selected for CCR7, that made up naive CD8 cells, with terminally differentiated effector memory CD45RA+ cells excluded. The sequenced material came from naive CD8+ T cells sorted from blood. The clonotype originates from a man aged 18 to 29 in good health.

CDR3 in amino acids: CASSLVGAGYEQYF. The CDR3 nucleotides read TGTGCCAGCAGCTTAGTGGGGGCCGGATACGAGCAGTACTTC. This chain links TRBV11-2 with TRBJ2-7; a weak D match, TRBD1 (6 bases). Looked up from germline, CDR1 is SGHAT and CDR2 is FQNNGV. Trimming took 1 base from V and 4 from J, leaving 11 bases between them. CDR3 length equals 14 residues.